These T cell receptor beta chains were read from a single sample in a study of graft-versus-host responses after intestinal transplantation. Clones were sequenced by immunoSEQ multiplex PCR, and TCRdb holds only the in-frame ones, with some missing. The data contain approximately 5,000 clones, roughly 32% of them singletons. The sequences come from alloreactive CD4+ T cells from a mixed lymphocyte reaction culture, collected before transplantation. Every receptor here comes from a human patient who was an organ donor for intestinal transplantation. The CDR3 runs from the conserved cysteine through the conserved F or W. The D gene is left open where the match is weak. The listing skips clone size in some rows; elsewhere it reads once, few, many or a size class.

TRBJ1-1 | - | - | TRBV6-1 | TGTGCCAGCAGTGAACTCAGGGTAGTGAACACTGAAGCTTTCTTT | CASSELRVVNTEAFF
TRBJ1-1 | few | TRBD1 | TRBV30 | TGTGCCTGGAGTATAAGACCGGGACAGGGGACTGAAGCTTTCTTT | CAWSIRPGQGTEAFF
TRBJ2-5 | few | - | TRBV5-1 | TGCGCCAGCAGCTTGGGCGGCTTCGGGGAGACCCAGTACTTC | CASSLGGFGETQYF
TRBJ1-1 | - | - | TRBV5-1 | TGCGCCAGCAGCTTGGCCGGGAGGGCTGAAGCTTTCTTT | CASSLAGRAEAFF
TRBJ1-2 | - | - | TRBV5-1 | TGCGCCAGCAGCTTGGGACACTATGGCTACACCTTC | CASSLGHYGYTF
TRBJ2-3 | - | TRBD1 | TRBV10-3 | TGTGCCATCAGGACAGGGCCGGTAACAGATACGCAGTATTTT | CAIRTGPVTDTQYF
TRBJ2-7 | - | TRBD2 | TRBV5-6 | TGTGCCAGCAGCTTGGCGCCGGGAGGTATCTACGAGCAGTACTTC | CASSLAPGGIYEQYF
TRBJ2-3 | - | TRBD2 | TRBV11-2 | TGTGCCAGCAGCGCACTAGCGGCAGATACGCAGTATTTT | CASSALAADTQYF
TRBJ1-1 | few | TRBD1 | TRBV6-5 | TGTGCCAGCAAACAGGGGTTGATTGAAGCTTTCTTT | CASKQGLIEAFF
TRBJ1-2 | medium-sized | TRBD1 | TRBV27 | TGTGCCAGCAGTTCCGGACAGGGCTATGGCTACACCTTC | CASSSGQGYGYTF
TRBJ2-3 | few | - | TRBV6-5 | TGTGCCAGCAGTTACTGGGGAGATACGCAGTATTTT | CASSYWGDTQYF
TRBJ1-2 | - | TRBD1 | TRBV5-1 | TGCGCCAGCAGCTTGGGACAGGGTTCCTATGGCTACACCTTC | CASSLGQGSYGYTF
TRBJ1-2 | - | - | TRBV15 | TGTGCCACCAGCAGAGACAGGGGTTATGGCTACACCTTC | CATSRDRGYGYTF
TRBJ2-5 | medium-sized | - | TRBV4-1 | TGCGCCAGCAGCCAAGTACGGACAAGACAAGAGACCCAGTACTTC | CASSQVRTRQETQYF
TRBJ2-3 | - | - | TRBV5-1 | TGCGCCAGCAGCCTTAGCACAGATACGCAGTATTTT | CASSLSTDTQYF
TRBJ2-7 | medium-sized | TRBD1 | TRBV5-1 | TGCGCCAGCAGCCCCACCGGGGGACAGGGGGGTTTGCGCTACGAGCAGTACTTC | CASSPTGGQGGLRYEQYF
TRBJ2-7 | many | TRBD2 | TRBV10-3 | TGTGCCATCAGGGACTCGCGGGGCGGGGGGTCCTACGAGCAGTACTTC | CAIRDSRGGGSYEQYF
TRBJ1-2 | once | TRBD1 | TRBV5-1 | TGCGCCAGCAGCTCCCTGTCGACAGGGGGCTATGGCTACACCTTC | CASSSLSTGGYGYTF
TRBJ2-1 | - | TRBD2 | TRBV4-1 | TGCGCCAGCAGCCTGCTAGCGGGGGGGCTTTACAATGAGCAGTTCTTC | CASSLLAGGLYNEQFF
TRBJ1-5 | few | - | TRBV7-2 | TGTGCCAGCAGCTGGGGGCGCAATCAGCCCCAGCATTTT | CASSWGRNQPQHF
TRBJ2-3 | - | TRBD2 | TRBV30 | TGTGCCTGGAGTGTAAGGACTAGCGGGATATATACGCAGTATTTT | CAWSVRTSGIYTQYF
TRBJ2-5 | - | - | TRBV5-4 | TGTGCCAGCAGCATCGGGACCAGAGAGACCCAGTACTTC | CASSIGTRETQYF
TRBJ1-3 | - | TRBD1 | TRBV18 | TGTGCCAGCTCGCGACAGGGGACCTCTGGAAACACCATATATTTT | CASSRQGTSGNTIYF
TRBJ2-5 | - | - | TRBV19 | TGTGCCAGTAGTATAGGTATAGGCGAGACCCAGTACTTC | CASSIGIGETQYF
TRBJ2-2 | - | - | TRBV9 | TGTGCCAGCAGCGTAGGACTAGCGAACACCGGGGAGCTGTTTTTT | CASSVGLANTGELFF
TRBJ1-5 | few | - | TRBV2 | TGTGCCAGCAGTGATCGGTTTCGAGATCAGCCCCAGCATTTT | CASSDRFRDQPQHF
TRBJ1-2 | - | - | TRBV6-6 | TGTGCCAGCAGTTACTCGGGGGCCTACTATGGCTACACCTTC | CASSYSGAYYGYTF
TRBJ2-5 | - | - | TRBV5-1 | TGCGCCAGCAGCTTCCGGGGGAGGCATGGAGAGACCCAGTACTTC | CASSFRGRHGETQYF
TRBJ1-2 | few | TRBD1 | TRBV4-3 | TGCGCCAGCAGCCAAGGGACAGGGTATGGCTACACCTTC | CASSQGTGYGYTF
TRBJ2-2 | few | - | TRBV6-5 | TGTGCCAGCAGTGAAGCCGGGGGAGGGGAGCTGTTTTTT | CASSEAGGGELFF
TRBJ1-6 | - | - | TRBV6-4 | TGTGCCAGCTCGGAAAGGGGTTTGGGCTATAATTCACCCCTCCACTTT | CASSERGLGYNSPLHF
TRBJ1-2 | medium-sized | TRBD1 | TRBV27 | TGTGCCAGCAGGGGGCAGACAGGGAACTATGGCTACACCTTC | CASRGQTGNYGYTF
TRBJ2-3 | few | TRBD2 | TRBV18 | TGTGCCAGCTCACTAGCGGGGGGCACAGATACGCAGTATTTT | CASSLAGGTDTQYF
TRBJ1-5 | - | - | TRBV25-1 | TGTGCCAGCAGTGATGCACGGTACAATCAGCCCCAGCATTTT | CASSDARYNQPQHF
TRBJ2-7 | - | TRBD2 | TRBV4-1 | TGCGCCAGCAGCCTCTTAGCGGGGTCCCCCTACGAGCAGTACTTC | CASSLLAGSPYEQYF
TRBJ1-4 | - | - | TRBV18 | TGTGCCAGCTCACCACCGGGGGCCGTAAATGAAAAACTGTTTTTT | CASSPPGAVNEKLFF